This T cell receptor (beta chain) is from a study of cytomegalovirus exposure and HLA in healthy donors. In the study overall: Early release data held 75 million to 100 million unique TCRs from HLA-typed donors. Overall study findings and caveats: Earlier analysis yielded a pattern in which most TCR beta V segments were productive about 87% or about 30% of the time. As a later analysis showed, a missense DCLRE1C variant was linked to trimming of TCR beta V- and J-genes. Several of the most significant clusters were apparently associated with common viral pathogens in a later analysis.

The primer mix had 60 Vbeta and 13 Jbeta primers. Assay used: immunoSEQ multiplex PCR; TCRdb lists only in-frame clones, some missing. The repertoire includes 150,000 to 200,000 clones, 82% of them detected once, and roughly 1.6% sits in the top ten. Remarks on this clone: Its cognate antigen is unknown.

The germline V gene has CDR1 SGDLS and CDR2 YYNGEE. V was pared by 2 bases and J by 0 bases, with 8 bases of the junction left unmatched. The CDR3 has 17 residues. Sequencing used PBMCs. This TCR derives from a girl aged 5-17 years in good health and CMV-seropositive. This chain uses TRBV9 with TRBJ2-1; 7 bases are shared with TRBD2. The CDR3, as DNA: TGTGCCAGCAGCGTGCGGGGACTACAGAGCTCCTACAATGAGCAGTTCTTC. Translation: CASSVRGLQSSYNEQFF.